Listed below are T cell receptor beta chains from one sample, sequenced in a study of identical twins. Each CDR3 protein gets one entry after TCRdb re-called the 5' RACE reads with MiXCR. Found here are 470,000 or so distinct CDR3 sequences, roughly 24% of them singletons; the top ten hold 2.9%. These same data were also listed under a study on T cells expressing NK-cell markers.

The source material was CD4+ T cells sorted from blood. Receptors originate from a woman under 30 in good health. The CDR3 runs from the conserved cysteine through the conserved F or W. Each record gives: D gene, J gene, clone size, V gene, CDR3 length, CDR3 DNA, CDR3 protein. D genes are given only for firm matches. Clone size, where shown, is once, few, many, or a class for clones that have expanded.

D gene: -
J gene: TRBJ1-1
clone size: -
V gene: TRBV9
CDR3 length: 14
CDR3 DNA: TGTGCCAGCAGCGTTAGACGGGAGAACACTGAAGCTTTCTTT
CDR3 protein: CASSVRRENTEAFF

D gene: -
J gene: TRBJ2-3
clone size: -
V gene: TRBV5-1
CDR3 length: 14
CDR3 DNA: TGCGCCAGCAGCTCAACTCTGGGGCCGGATACGCAGTATTTT
CDR3 protein: CASSSTLGPDTQYF

D gene: TRBD2
J gene: TRBJ2-1
clone size: many
V gene: TRBV19
CDR3 length: 16
CDR3 DNA: TGTGCCAGTAGTATTATAACCGGGACTAGCGGTGGTGAGCAGTTCTTC
CDR3 protein: CASSIITGTSGGEQFF

D gene: -
J gene: TRBJ1-1
clone size: -
V gene: TRBV6-1
CDR3 length: 14
CDR3 DNA: TGTGCCAGCAGTGCCCTGGACCGCTACACTGAAGCTTTCTTT
CDR3 protein: CASSALDRYTEAFF

D gene: -
J gene: TRBJ1-1
clone size: many
V gene: TRBV5-1
CDR3 length: 16
CDR3 DNA: TGCGCCAGCAGCCCTGGGGCCTTCCGGGGGAACACTGAAGCTTTCTTT
CDR3 protein: CASSPGAFRGNTEAFF

D gene: TRBD2
J gene: TRBJ2-2
clone size: few
V gene: TRBV5-1
CDR3 length: 16
CDR3 DNA: TGCGCCAGCAGCTTGCTACTAGCGACGAACACCGGGGAGCTGTTTTTT
CDR3 protein: CASSLLLATNTGELFF

D gene: -
J gene: TRBJ2-7
clone size: many
V gene: TRBV12-3/TRBV12-4
CDR3 length: 12
CDR3 DNA: TGTGCCAGCAGTCCACCCTACGGAGGGCAGTACTTC
CDR3 protein: CASSPPYGGQYF

D gene: -
J gene: TRBJ2-5
clone size: few
V gene: TRBV10-3
CDR3 length: 12
CDR3 DNA: TGTGCCATCAGTGTCCAGCAAGAGACCCAGTACTTC
CDR3 protein: CAISVQQETQYF

D gene: -
J gene: TRBJ2-5
clone size: few
V gene: TRBV5-6
CDR3 length: 12
CDR3 DNA: TGTGCCAGCAGCTCGGGTGGACGGACCCAGTACTTC
CDR3 protein: CASSSGGRTQYF

D gene: -
J gene: TRBJ2-1
clone size: -
V gene: TRBV12-3/TRBV12-4
CDR3 length: 14
CDR3 DNA: TGTGCCAGCAGTCCAGAGGTAGCGTACAATGAGCAGTTCTTC
CDR3 protein: CASSPEVAYNEQFF

D gene: -
J gene: TRBJ2-6
clone size: few
V gene: TRBV25-1
CDR3 length: 13
CDR3 DNA: TGTGCCAGCAGATTTCCTGGGGCCAACGTCCTGACTTTC
CDR3 protein: CASRFPGANVLTF

D gene: -
J gene: TRBJ2-1
clone size: few
V gene: TRBV6-2/TRBV6-3
CDR3 length: 16
CDR3 DNA: TGTGCCAGCAGTTACTCGAGGGGGAGCTCCTACAATGAGCAGTTCTTC
CDR3 protein: CASSYSRGSSYNEQFF

D gene: -
J gene: TRBJ2-5
clone size: many
V gene: TRBV20-1
CDR3 length: 12
CDR3 DNA: TGCAGTGCTACCCGGACCCAAGAGACCCAGTACTTC
CDR3 protein: CSATRTQETQYF

D gene: -
J gene: TRBJ2-1
clone size: few
V gene: TRBV3-1
CDR3 length: 12
CDR3 DNA: TGTGCAGTGCTTAAATTCCCGAATGAGCAGTTCTTC
CDR3 protein: CAVLKFPNEQFF

D gene: -
J gene: TRBJ2-5
clone size: few
V gene: TRBV7-2
CDR3 length: 16
CDR3 DNA: TGTGCCAGCAGCATTCGCCGGGACACCTACCAAGAGACCCAGTACTTC
CDR3 protein: CASSIRRDTYQETQYF

D gene: -
J gene: TRBJ2-7
clone size: many
V gene: TRBV12-3/TRBV12-4
CDR3 length: 16
CDR3 DNA: TGTGCCAGCAGTTCTGGGGCCGGGATAGCAATCTACGAGCAGTACTTC
CDR3 protein: CASSSGAGIAIYEQYF

D gene: TRBD2
J gene: TRBJ2-3
clone size: once
V gene: TRBV12-3/TRBV12-4
CDR3 length: 16
CDR3 DNA: TGTGCCAGCAGCCCCCATAGCGGGGGGAGGCGTGATACGCAGTATTTT
CDR3 protein: CASSPHSGGRRDTQYF

D gene: -
J gene: TRBJ2-5
clone size: -
V gene: TRBV7-6
CDR3 length: 16
CDR3 DNA: TGTGCCAGCAGCCCCAGGGCCCTACGAGGTCAAGAGACCCAGTACTTC
CDR3 protein: CASSPRALRGQETQYF

D gene: TRBD1
J gene: TRBJ2-7
clone size: -
V gene: TRBV5-1
CDR3 length: 14
CDR3 DNA: TGCGCCAGCAGCCCTGGACAGGGGTCGGACGAGCAGTACTTC
CDR3 protein: CASSPGQGSDEQYF

D gene: -
J gene: TRBJ2-2
clone size: -
V gene: TRBV12-3/TRBV12-4
CDR3 length: 14
CDR3 DNA: TGTGCCAGCAGTTTACGGCAGCTCACCGGGGAGCTGTTTTTT
CDR3 protein: CASSLRQLTGELFF

D gene: TRBD2
J gene: TRBJ2-7
clone size: few
V gene: TRBV20-1
CDR3 length: 16
CDR3 DNA: TGCAGTGCTAGGCGACCTAGCGGGGGGACGTACTACGAGCAGTACTTC
CDR3 protein: CSARRPSGGTYYEQYF

D gene: -
J gene: TRBJ2-5
clone size: -
V gene: TRBV20-1
CDR3 length: 15
CDR3 DNA: TGCAGTGCTAGAGATCAGGGTAGCGGCAGCGCGACCCAGTACTTC
CDR3 protein: CSARDQGSGSATQYF

D gene: TRBD2
J gene: TRBJ2-1
clone size: few
V gene: TRBV4-1
CDR3 length: 15
CDR3 DNA: TGCGCCAGCAGACTGGGACTAGCGGGCAACAATGAGCAGTTCTTC
CDR3 protein: CASRLGLAGNNEQFF

D gene: -
J gene: TRBJ1-2
clone size: -
V gene: TRBV12-3/TRBV12-4
CDR3 length: 14
CDR3 DNA: TGTGCCAGCAATCCGGGGAGAACTAACTATGGCTACACCTTC
CDR3 protein: CASNPGRTNYGYTF

D gene: -
J gene: TRBJ2-5
clone size: -
V gene: TRBV6-2/TRBV6-3
CDR3 length: 16
CDR3 DNA: TGTGCCAGCAGGCAACCCCAGGGCGTAGGCCAAGAGACCCAGTACTTC
CDR3 protein: CASRQPQGVGQETQYF

D gene: -
J gene: TRBJ1-2
clone size: -
V gene: TRBV11-3
CDR3 length: 14
CDR3 DNA: TGTGCCAGCAGCCTACCGGGACTCGGCGAAGGCTACACCTTC
CDR3 protein: CASSLPGLGEGYTF

D gene: -
J gene: TRBJ2-7
clone size: -
V gene: TRBV12-3/TRBV12-4
CDR3 length: 13
CDR3 DNA: TGTGCCAGCAGTTTAGCGCCAGGCGACGAGCAGTACTTC
CDR3 protein: CASSLAPGDEQYF

D gene: -
J gene: TRBJ2-3
clone size: -
V gene: TRBV20-1
CDR3 length: 12
CDR3 DNA: TGCAGTGCTAGGACCGCCACAGATACGCAGTATTTT
CDR3 protein: CSARTATDTQYF

D gene: -
J gene: TRBJ2-3
clone size: -
V gene: TRBV5-1
CDR3 length: 15
CDR3 DNA: TGCGCCAGCAGTGACGCACAGGGTGGCACAGATACGCAGTATTTT
CDR3 protein: CASSDAQGGTDTQYF

D gene: TRBD1
J gene: TRBJ1-4
clone size: -
V gene: TRBV20-1
CDR3 length: 15
CDR3 DNA: TGCAGTGCTAGTCACGGGACAGGGCGCAATGAAAAACTGTTTTTT
CDR3 protein: CSASHGTGRNEKLFF

D gene: -
J gene: TRBJ2-5
clone size: few
V gene: TRBV20-1
CDR3 length: 11
CDR3 DNA: TGCTCCGCCCGACCACAAGAGACCCAGTACTTC
CDR3 protein: CSARPQETQYF

D gene: TRBD1
J gene: TRBJ2-1
clone size: -
V gene: TRBV10-3
CDR3 length: 16
CDR3 DNA: TGTGCCATCAGTGAAGTTCGGGACAGCGTCTACAATGAGCAGTTCTTC
CDR3 protein: CAISEVRDSVYNEQFF

D gene: TRBD2
J gene: TRBJ2-7
clone size: few
V gene: TRBV3-1
CDR3 length: 14
CDR3 DNA: TGTGCCAGCAGAAGGGGACTAGCGGGAGACGAGCAGTACTTC
CDR3 protein: CASRRGLAGDEQYF

D gene: -
J gene: TRBJ2-7
clone size: few
V gene: TRBV20-1
CDR3 length: 8
CDR3 DNA: TGCAGTGTGGGGGAGCAGTACTTC
CDR3 protein: CSVGEQYF

D gene: -
J gene: TRBJ2-1
clone size: -
V gene: TRBV5-1
CDR3 length: 11
CDR3 DNA: TGCGCCAGCAGCTGGGACCATGAGCAGTTCTTC
CDR3 protein: CASSWDHEQFF

D gene: -
J gene: TRBJ2-7
clone size: -
V gene: TRBV20-1
CDR3 length: 11
CDR3 DNA: TGCAGTGCCCCGAGCTCCTACGAGCAGTACTTC
CDR3 protein: CSAPSSYEQYF

D gene: -
J gene: TRBJ2-2
clone size: few
V gene: TRBV7-3
CDR3 length: 14
CDR3 DNA: TGTGCCAGCAGCGCACAGGGATACACCGGGGAGCTGTTTTTT
CDR3 protein: CASSAQGYTGELFF

D gene: -
J gene: TRBJ2-3
clone size: -
V gene: TRBV3-1
CDR3 length: 15
CDR3 DNA: TGTGCCAGCAGCCAATGGGGAGCAAACCCAGATACGCAGTATTTT
CDR3 protein: CASSQWGANPDTQYF

D gene: -
J gene: TRBJ1-1
clone size: -
V gene: TRBV7-2
CDR3 length: 12
CDR3 DNA: TGTGCCAGCAGCTTATGGCCGGATGAAGCTTTCTTT
CDR3 protein: CASSLWPDEAFF

D gene: TRBD2
J gene: TRBJ2-4
clone size: -
V gene: TRBV10-2
CDR3 length: 13
CDR3 DNA: TGCGCCACCAATCTAGCGGGGGGGGGAATTCAGTACTTC
CDR3 protein: CATNLAGGGIQYF

D gene: -
J gene: TRBJ1-2
clone size: -
V gene: TRBV11-2
CDR3 length: 18
CDR3 DNA: TGTGCCAGCAGCTTAACTCGACAGTTTCCTACAGCTAACTATGGCTACACCTTC
CDR3 protein: CASSLTRQFPTANYGYTF

D gene: -
J gene: TRBJ1-5
clone size: few
V gene: TRBV5-6
CDR3 length: 16
CDR3 DNA: TGTGCCAGCAGCTTGGGGGGTCAGGGTAGCCGTCAGCCCCAGCATTTT
CDR3 protein: CASSLGGQGSRQPQHF

D gene: -
J gene: TRBJ1-5
clone size: -
V gene: TRBV4-1
CDR3 length: 16
CDR3 DNA: TGCGCCAGCAGCCAAGGACGCCTGATTAGCAATCAGCCCCAGCATTTT
CDR3 protein: CASSQGRLISNQPQHF

D gene: -
J gene: TRBJ2-1
clone size: -
V gene: TRBV20-1
CDR3 length: 14
CDR3 DNA: TGCAGTGCTACCCACGGGACTGCGCACAATGAGCAGTTCTTC
CDR3 protein: CSATHGTAHNEQFF

D gene: -
J gene: TRBJ2-1
clone size: -
V gene: TRBV4-1
CDR3 length: 15
CDR3 DNA: TGCGCCAGCAGTTTTACCTCCTCGCAGTACAATGAGCAGTTCTTC
CDR3 protein: CASSFTSSQYNEQFF

D gene: -
J gene: TRBJ2-1
clone size: -
V gene: TRBV5-6
CDR3 length: 19
CDR3 DNA: TGTGCCAGCAGTTACATGAGGTGGGGCGGGACGGATTCGCCCAATGAGCAGTTCTTC
CDR3 protein: CASSYMRWGGTDSPNEQFF

D gene: -
J gene: TRBJ1-1
clone size: many
V gene: TRBV11-1
CDR3 length: 14
CDR3 DNA: TGTGCCAGCAGCTTTTCAAGCAGGGATGGTGAAGCTTTCTTT
CDR3 protein: CASSFSSRDGEAFF

D gene: -
J gene: TRBJ2-5
clone size: -
V gene: TRBV7-2
CDR3 length: 11
CDR3 DNA: TGTGCCAGCAGGGTCCAAGAGACCCAGTACTTC
CDR3 protein: CASRVQETQYF

D gene: TRBD1
J gene: TRBJ1-5
clone size: once
V gene: TRBV6-1
CDR3 length: 14
CDR3 DNA: TGTGCCAGCAGTGAACAGGGGGGAAATCAGCCCCAGCATTTT
CDR3 protein: CASSEQGGNQPQHF

D gene: -
J gene: TRBJ2-7
clone size: -
V gene: TRBV5-1
CDR3 length: 15
CDR3 DNA: TGCGCCAGCAGCCAGGAAGCACCCGGACGCGGCGAGCAGTACTTC
CDR3 protein: CASSQEAPGRGEQYF

D gene: -
J gene: TRBJ1-4
clone size: few
V gene: TRBV25-1
CDR3 length: 15
CDR3 DNA: TGTGCCAGCAGTCCCCTCCAGAGGACTAATGAAAAACTGTTTTTT
CDR3 protein: CASSPLQRTNEKLFF

D gene: -
J gene: TRBJ2-3
clone size: -
V gene: TRBV3-1
CDR3 length: 15
CDR3 DNA: TGTGCCAGCAGCCAAGTTCCAGCAGTCACAGATACGCAGTATTTT
CDR3 protein: CASSQVPAVTDTQYF

D gene: -
J gene: TRBJ2-1
clone size: -
V gene: TRBV20-1
CDR3 length: 13
CDR3 DNA: TGCAGTGCTAGATTGTCCGGGGGCGAGGAGCAGTTCTTC
CDR3 protein: CSARLSGGEEQFF

D gene: TRBD2
J gene: TRBJ2-1
clone size: -
V gene: TRBV5-1
CDR3 length: 16
CDR3 DNA: TGCGCCAGCAGCTTGGGACGGGGGGATTTCTACAATGAGCAGTTCTTC
CDR3 protein: CASSLGRGDFYNEQFF

D gene: -
J gene: TRBJ2-3
clone size: -
V gene: TRBV29-1
CDR3 length: 14
CDR3 DNA: TGCAGCGTTGCCGCCAGAACTAGCACAGATACGCAGTATTTT
CDR3 protein: CSVAARTSTDTQYF

D gene: -
J gene: TRBJ1-2
clone size: -
V gene: TRBV20-1
CDR3 length: 10
CDR3 DNA: TGCAGTGCCCGAACTAGTGGCTACACCTTC
CDR3 protein: CSARTSGYTF

D gene: -
J gene: TRBJ2-1
clone size: few
V gene: TRBV4-2
CDR3 length: 14
CDR3 DNA: TGTGCCAGCAGCTACCAGCAGGGTCCCAATGAGCAGTTCTTC
CDR3 protein: CASSYQQGPNEQFF

D gene: -
J gene: TRBJ2-1
clone size: -
V gene: TRBV20-1
CDR3 length: 13
CDR3 DNA: TGCAGTGCCCTAAAGGGGGGCGATCATGAGCAGTTCTTC
CDR3 protein: CSALKGGDHEQFF

D gene: -
J gene: TRBJ1-2
clone size: -
V gene: TRBV5-1
CDR3 length: 14
CDR3 DNA: TGCGCCAGCAGCCCGATCGGACAGAACTATGGCTACACCTTC
CDR3 protein: CASSPIGQNYGYTF

D gene: -
J gene: TRBJ2-3
clone size: -
V gene: TRBV9
CDR3 length: 12
CDR3 DNA: TGTGCCAGCAGCGAGGGTGGGCATACGCAGTATTTT
CDR3 protein: CASSEGGHTQYF